This T cell receptor beta chain was sequenced in a study of patients and donors after allogeneic stem cell transplantation. TCRdb used MiXCR to reprocess the RT-PCR reads, holding one entry per CDR3 protein. Here the sample spans about 960,000 distinct CDR3 sequences, more than 15% being singletons. The germline CDR1 and CDR2 sequences are ENHRY and SYGVKD. The CDR3 has 11 amino acids. Remarks on this clonotype: A read error may produce the germline difference seen at one junction end.

This receptor was identified in a human donor who was either an allogeneic HSCT recipient or a stem cell or donor lymphocyte infusion donor (not recorded which). It is not recorded whose cells these are; they may come from a transplant donor. Input material: blood, either unsorted or a sorted T cell fraction (not recorded which). The rearrangement joins TRBV10-3 to TRBJ2-1; no clear D gene. DNA for the CDR3: TGTGCCATCAGTGCCTACAATAAGCAGTTCTTC. It is translated as CAISAYNKQFF.